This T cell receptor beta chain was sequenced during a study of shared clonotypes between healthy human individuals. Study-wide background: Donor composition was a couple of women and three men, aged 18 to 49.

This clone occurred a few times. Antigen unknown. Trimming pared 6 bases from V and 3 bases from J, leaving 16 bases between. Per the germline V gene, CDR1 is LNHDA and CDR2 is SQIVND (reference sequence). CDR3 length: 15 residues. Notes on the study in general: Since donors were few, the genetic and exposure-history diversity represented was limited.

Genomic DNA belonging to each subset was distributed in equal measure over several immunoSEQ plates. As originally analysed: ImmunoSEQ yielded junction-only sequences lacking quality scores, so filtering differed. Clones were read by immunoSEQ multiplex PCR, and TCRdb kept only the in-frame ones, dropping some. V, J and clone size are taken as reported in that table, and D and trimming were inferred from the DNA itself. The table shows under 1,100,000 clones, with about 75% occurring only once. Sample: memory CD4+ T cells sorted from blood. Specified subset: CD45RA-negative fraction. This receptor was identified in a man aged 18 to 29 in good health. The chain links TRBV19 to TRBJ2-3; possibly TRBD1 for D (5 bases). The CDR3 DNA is TGTGCCAGTAGCGCAGGGCTTCGGGTAACAGATACGCAGTATTTT. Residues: CASSAGLRVTDTQYF. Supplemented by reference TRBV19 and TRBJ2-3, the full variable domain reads DGGITQSPKYLFRKEGQNVTLSCEQNLNHDAMYWYRQDPGQGLRLIYYSQIVNDFQKGDIAEGYSVSREKKESFPLTVTSAQKNPTAFYLCASSAGLRVTDTQYFGPGTRLTVL.